Following are 8 T cell receptor beta chains from one sample sequenced in a study of blood T cell repertoires in COVID-19. Sequenced by immunoSEQ multiplex PCR; TCRdb stores in-frame clones only, minus some. This sample yields around 250,000 clones, of which roughly 84% are seen a single time; approximately 1.5% belongs to the top ten. The sample comprised peripheral blood. These TCRs come from a woman between 35 and 50 years old who had recovered from COVID-19.

DNA of the CDR3: TGTGCCAGTAGGGCACAGGGCGCCAACACTGAAGCTTTCTTT. Translating gives CASRAQGANTEAFF. The chain joins TRBV19 to TRBJ1-1, with a possible D match to TRBD1 (6 bases). Germline V lookup: CDR1 LNHDA, CDR2 SQIVND (reference sequence). V gave up 6 bases and J gave up 2 bases, with 13 bases separating them. This CDR3 region has 14 residues.

The chain uses TRBV5-1 and TRBJ2-7, with TRBD1 matching 8 bases. Looked up from germline, CDR1 is SGHRS and CDR2 is YFSETQ. The CDR3 extends over 14 amino acids. The junction had 7 bases not matched to a gene; V was cut back by 7 bases and J by 1 base. This CDR3 reads CASSGQGASYEQYF. The CDR3 bases are TGCGCCAGCTCAGGACAGGGAGCGTCCTACGAGCAGTACTTC.

The chain links TRBV9 to TRBJ1-6, with TRBD1 matching 7 bases. V shed 0 bases and J 8 bases; nucleotides not matched to a gene: 5. CDR3 length: 15 residues. Per the germline V gene, CDR1 is SGDLS and CDR2 is YYNGEE. The CDR3 DNA reads TGTGCCAGCAGCGTAGGAGGACAGGACTATTCACCCCTCCACTTT. Translation gives CASSVGGQDYSPLHF. Using reference TRBV9 and TRBJ1-6 for the parts outside the CDR3, the full variable domain is DSGVTQTPKHLITATGQRVTLRCSPRSGDLSVYWYQQSLDQGLQFLIQYYNGEERAKGNILERFSAQQFPDLHSELNLSSLELGDSALYFCASSVGGQDYSPLHFGNGTRLTVT.

The chain links TRBV24-1 to TRBJ2-7, with D perhaps matching TRBD2 (6 bases). V was pared by 4 bases and J by 3 bases, with 12 bases between. This CDR3 spans 14 amino acids. Germline CDR1 reads KGHDR; CDR2 reads SFDVKD. This CDR3 reads CATSESGRHYEQYF. Written as DNA, the CDR3 is TGTGCCACCAGTGAATCCGGGAGACACTACGAGCAGTACTTC.

V gene TRBV5-5 combines with J gene TRBJ2-3; 8 bases are shared with TRBD1. V lost 4 bases and J lost 1; bases outside the gene matches: 2. CDR1 is SGHKS and CDR2 is YYEKEE in the germline V gene (reference sequence). CDR3 length: 14 amino acids. The CDR3 nucleotides read TGTGCCAGCAGCCTGGACAGGGGCACAGATACGCAGTATTTT. Its protein product is CASSLDRGTDTQYF.

This clone was found a few times. The rearrangement links TRBV29-1 to TRBJ2-2; 8 bases align to TRBD1. The germline V gene encodes CDR1 SQVTM and CDR2 ANQGSEA. The CDR3 consists of 13 residues. V was pared by 7 bases and J by 3 bases, with 4 bases of the junction left unmatched. CDR3 sequence (DNA): TGCAGCGGTTCAGGGGGCGACACCGGGGAGCTGTTTTTT. Amino acids: CSGSGGDTGELFF.

This clone was seen a few times. The chain employs TRBV27 and TRBJ2-1, with D possibly being TRBD1 (5 bases). This CDR3 has 17 amino acids. V dropped 1 base and J dropped 5 bases, with 18 bases sitting between them. Germline loops: CDR1 MNHEY, CDR2 SMNVEV (reference sequence). This CDR3 reads CASSLLGQASLDNEQFF. The CDR3 region has the DNA TGTGCCAGCAGTTTATTAGGACAAGCGAGTTTGGACAATGAGCAGTTCTTC.

The V and J genes are TRBV18 and TRBJ2-5; 8 bases are a match to TRBD1. Germline CDR1 is KGHSH and CDR2 is LQKENI. The CDR3 has 13 amino acids. Trimming removed 3 bases from V and 5 bases from J; junction bases left unmatched: 2. For the CDR3, the DNA is TGTGCCAGCTCACCGACAGGGGTGGAGACCCAGTACTTC. It is translated as CASSPTGVETQYF.